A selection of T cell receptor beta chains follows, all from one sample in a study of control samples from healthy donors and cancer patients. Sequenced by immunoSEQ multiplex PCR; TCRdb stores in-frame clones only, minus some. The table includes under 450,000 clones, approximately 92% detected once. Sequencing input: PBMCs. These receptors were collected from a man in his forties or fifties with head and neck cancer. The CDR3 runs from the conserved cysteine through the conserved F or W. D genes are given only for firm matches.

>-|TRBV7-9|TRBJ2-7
CASSPPLHPYEQYF
TGTGCCAGCAGCCCCCCCCTCCATCCCTACGAGCAGTACTTC
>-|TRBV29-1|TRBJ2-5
CSVPKEVQETQYF
TGCAGCGTCCCCAAAGAGGTCCAAGAGACCCAGTACTTC
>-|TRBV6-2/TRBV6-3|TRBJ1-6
CASSYGQGFNSPLHF
TGTGCCAGCAGTTACGGCCAGGGATTTAATTCACCCCTCCACTTT
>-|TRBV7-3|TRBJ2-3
CASSPQGTADTQYF
TGTGCCAGCAGCCCCCAGGGGACCGCAGATACGCAGTATTTT
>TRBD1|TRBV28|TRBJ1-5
CASSTGQGALPPQHF
TGTGCCAGCAGCACGGGACAGGGGGCTCTCCCGCCCCAGCATTTT
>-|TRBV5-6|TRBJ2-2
CASSLGGPTFTGELFF
TGTGCCAGCAGCTTGGGTGGTCCTACGTTCACCGGGGAGCTGTTTTTT
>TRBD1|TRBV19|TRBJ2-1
CASSMSGTGFLYEQFF
TGTGCCAGTAGTATGTCCGGGACAGGGTTTTTGTATGAGCAGTTCTTC
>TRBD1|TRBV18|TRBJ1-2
CASSHQPSDGGGLLSYGYTF
TGTGCCAGCTCACACCAACCCTCGGACGGAGGGGGCCTCCTTTCTTATGGCTACACCTTC
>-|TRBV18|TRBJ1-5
CASSQIPGLQPQHF
TGTGCCAGCTCGCAGATTCCGGGATTACAGCCCCAGCATTTT
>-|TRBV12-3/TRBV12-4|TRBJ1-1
CASSSGGETEAFF
TGTGCCAGCAGTTCCGGGGGGGAAACTGAAGCTTTCTTT
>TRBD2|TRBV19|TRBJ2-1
CASSIPRTSGRARWEQFF
TGTGCCAGTAGTATACCACGAACTAGCGGGAGGGCCAGGTGGGAGCAGTTCTTC
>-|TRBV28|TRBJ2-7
CASSLSGTYEQYF
TGTGCCAGCAGTTTATCAGGGACCTACGAGCAGTACTTC
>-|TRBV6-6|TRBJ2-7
CASRDPRDIAYEQYF
TGTGCCAGCAGAGACCCCCGGGACATAGCCTACGAGCAGTACTTC
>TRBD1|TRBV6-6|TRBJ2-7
CASSYSRQGNYEQYF
TGTGCCAGCAGTTACTCCAGACAGGGAAACTACGAGCAGTACTTC
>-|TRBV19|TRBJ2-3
CATLGGVLTDTQYF
TGTGCCACCCTAGGAGGGGTCCTCACAGATACGCAGTATTTT
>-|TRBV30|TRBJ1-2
CAWSEEAGGYTF
TGTGCCTGGAGTGAAGAGGCTGGTGGCTACACCTTC